This is a list of T cell receptor beta chains from one sample in a study of response to subunit inactivated influenza vaccine. TCRdb processed the RT-PCR reads anew with MiXCR; each CDR3 protein has one entry. Of roughly 290,000 distinct CDR3 sequences detected, just over 20% appear once; the ten largest clones hold roughly 10%. The sample here was PBMCs from blood, taken less than 22 months after vaccination. The receptors originated from a man aged 50 to 69 who received an inactivated influenza vaccine. CDR3s include the opening cysteine and the closing phenylalanine or tryptophan. D genes are given only for firm matches. Expanded clones get a size class; other rows say once, few or many, or leave the size out.

j_gene	v_gene	d_gene	abundance	CDR3nt	CDR3aa
TRBJ2-7	TRBV24-1	-	-	TGTGCCACCAGTGCCCCGGGGAAACACGAGCAGTACTTC	CATSAPGKHEQYF
TRBJ2-3	TRBV15	TRBD2	-	TGTGCCACCAGCAGAGGGTCGGCCTGGGGCGCGGGAGGGATCACAGATACGCAGTATTTT	CATSRGSAWGAGGITDTQYF
TRBJ1-1	TRBV3-1	-	few	TGTGCCAGCAGCCACGTGTTAAGGGACCGGGGAACTGAAGCTTTCTTT	CASSHVLRDRGTEAFF
TRBJ1-2	TRBV4-1	-	many	TGCGCCAGCAGCCTGGGAGGCAGCTATGGCTACACCTTC	CASSLGGSYGYTF
TRBJ2-5	TRBV7-2	TRBD2	-	TGTGCCAGCAGCTACCTCGGACTAGAGAAAGAGACCCAGTACTTC	CASSYLGLEKETQYF
TRBJ1-1	TRBV12-3/TRBV12-4	-	-	TGTGCCAGCGCAATCGGACGGCACACTGAAGCTTTCTTT	CASAIGRHTEAFF
TRBJ2-6	TRBV5-4	-	few	TGTGCCAGCAGCTTGTGGAGGATCACCGGGGCCAACGTCCTGACTTTC	CASSLWRITGANVLTF
TRBJ2-1	TRBV7-2	TRBD2	-	TGTGCCAGCAGCTTACTAGCGGGAGAAGACAATGAGCAGTTCTTC	CASSLLAGEDNEQFF
TRBJ1-2	TRBV4-3	-	few	TGCGCCAGCAGCCAAGGTAGTCTGGCCTACACCTTC	CASSQGSLAYTF
TRBJ2-1	TRBV20-1	-	-	TGCAGTGCTAGAAGAGGGGGGCCCTCCTCCTACAATGAGCAGTTCTTC	CSARRGGPSSYNEQFF
TRBJ2-2	TRBV28	-	-	TGTGCCAGCAGTTTTGGGCAAGGCGGACCTACCGGGGAGCTGTTTTTT	CASSFGQGGPTGELFF
TRBJ2-2	TRBV27	-	few	TGTGCCAGCAGTTTGTGGGTTGGCGCCGGGGAGCTGTTTTTT	CASSLWVGAGELFF
TRBJ1-6	TRBV7-2	-	few	TGTGCCAGCAGCCCATGGGGGGGGGTGGATTCACCCCTCCACTTT	CASSPWGGVDSPLHF
TRBJ2-7	TRBV7-9	-	few	TGTGCCAGCAGACCGGGACAAAACTACGAGCAGTACTTC	CASRPGQNYEQYF
TRBJ1-1	TRBV5-1	TRBD1	-	TGCGCCAGCAGCTTGCGGACAGGGGCGGGCACTGAAGCTTTCTTT	CASSLRTGAGTEAFF
TRBJ2-7	TRBV12-3/TRBV12-4	-	-	TGTGCCAGCAGTTCCGGGACGGCTTACGAGCAGTACTTC	CASSSGTAYEQYF
TRBJ1-2	TRBV4-3	-	few	TGCGCCAGCAGCCAAGTTTTTACGGGGACCGACTATGGCTACACCTTC	CASSQVFTGTDYGYTF
TRBJ1-6	TRBV14	-	many	TGTGCCAGCAGCCAGGGGGGCTCCTATAATTCACCCCTCCACTTT	CASSQGGSYNSPLHF
TRBJ2-1	TRBV12-2	-	-	TGTGCAAGTCGCTTAGGACCGACGCTGGCAGAGAAGAACAATGAGCAGTTCTTC	CASRLGPTLAEKNNEQFF
TRBJ1-2	TRBV29-1	TRBD1	few	TGCAGCGTGGGGGGACAGGCCGTTAACTATGGCTACACCTTC	CSVGGQAVNYGYTF
TRBJ1-2	TRBV15	-	many	TGTGCCACCAGCAGAGATTTGGCCGCCTATGGCTACACCTTC	CATSRDLAAYGYTF
TRBJ2-5	TRBV3-1	TRBD2	-	TGTGCCAGCAGCCAAGCATGTAGTCCCCGGGGGGACCAAGAGACCCAGTACTTC	CASSQACSPRGDQETQYF
TRBJ1-5	TRBV3-1	-	-	TGTGCCAGCAGCCAAGATCTAGGGGGGGGGACCCAGCATTTT	CASSQDLGGGTQHF
TRBJ2-1	TRBV7-8	TRBD2	-	TGTGCCAGCAGCTTAGTGGGAAGAGGGAGGGCCCTCAACAATGAGCAGTTCTTC	CASSLVGRGRALNNEQFF
TRBJ2-7	TRBV7-2	TRBD2	-	TGTGCCAGCAGCTTAGTAGCCAGCGGGGGGATCCACGAGCAGTACTTC	CASSLVASGGIHEQYF
TRBJ1-5	TRBV5-1	-	-	TGCGCCAGCAGCTTGGAGGCGGGCTACAATCAGCCCCAGCATTTT	CASSLEAGYNQPQHF
TRBJ1-5	TRBV2	-	-	TGTGCCAGCAGGGAAGGATCGGTCAATCAGCCCCAGCATTTT	CASREGSVNQPQHF
TRBJ2-1	TRBV7-9	-	few	TGTGCCAGCAGCTTAGGCGTCGCAGAGTCGACCTTC	CASSLGVAESTF
TRBJ2-1	TRBV7-2	-	few	TGTGCCAGCAGCAGCCCCTTCCGGGAGCAGTTCTTC	CASSSPFREQFF
TRBJ1-1	TRBV6-1	-	-	TGTGCCAGCGCAGGGCGGAGGGACACTGAAGCTTTCTTT	CASAGRRDTEAFF
TRBJ2-1	TRBV6-2/TRBV6-3	TRBD2	-	TGTGCCAGCAGTTACTCCAGAGTGGGAGGCAGTGCGGGAGATGAGCAGTTCTTC	CASSYSRVGGSAGDEQFF
TRBJ2-7	TRBV12-3/TRBV12-4	TRBD1	many	TGTGCCAGCAGTCCGGGACAGCCTTACGAGCAGTACTTC	CASSPGQPYEQYF
TRBJ1-3	TRBV7-2	-	-	TGTGCCGGCAGCTTAGTCGTTCCGAGCTCTGGAAACACCATATATTTT	CAGSLVVPSSGNTIYF
TRBJ1-1	TRBV4-1	-	-	TGCGCCAGCAGCCAAGATGTTGGTGAAGCTTTCTTT	CASSQDVGEAFF
TRBJ1-5	TRBV6-1	TRBD1	many	TGTGCCAGCAGAGGACAGGGGATAAGCAATCAGCCCCAGCATTTT	CASRGQGISNQPQHF
TRBJ2-7	TRBV10-3	TRBD1	-	TGTGCCATCAGCATGGGACAGGGTATAACCTACGAGCAGTACTTC	CAISMGQGITYEQYF
TRBJ1-5	TRBV19	-	many	TGTGCCAGTAGTTTGGGTAGGGGTCAGCCCCAGCATTTT	CASSLGRGQPQHF